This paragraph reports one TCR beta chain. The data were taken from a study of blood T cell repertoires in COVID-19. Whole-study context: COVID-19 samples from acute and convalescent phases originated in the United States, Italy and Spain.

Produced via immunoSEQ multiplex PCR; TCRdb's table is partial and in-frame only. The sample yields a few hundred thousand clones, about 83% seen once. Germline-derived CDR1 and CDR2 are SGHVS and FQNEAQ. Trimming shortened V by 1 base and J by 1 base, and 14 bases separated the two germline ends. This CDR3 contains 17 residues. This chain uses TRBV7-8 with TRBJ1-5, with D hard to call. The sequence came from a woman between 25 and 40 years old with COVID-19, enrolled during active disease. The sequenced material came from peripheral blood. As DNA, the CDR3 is TGTGCCAGCAGCTTAGGGGCTCTCCGTAACAGCAATCAGCCCCAGCATTTT. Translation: CASSLGALRNSNQPQHF. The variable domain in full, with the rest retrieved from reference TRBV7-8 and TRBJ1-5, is GAGVSQSPRYKVAKRGQDVALRCDPISGHVSLFWYQQALGQGPEFLTYFQNEAQLDKSGLPSDRFFAERPEGSVSTLKIQRTQQEDSAVYLCASSLGALRNSNQPQHFGDGTRLSIL.